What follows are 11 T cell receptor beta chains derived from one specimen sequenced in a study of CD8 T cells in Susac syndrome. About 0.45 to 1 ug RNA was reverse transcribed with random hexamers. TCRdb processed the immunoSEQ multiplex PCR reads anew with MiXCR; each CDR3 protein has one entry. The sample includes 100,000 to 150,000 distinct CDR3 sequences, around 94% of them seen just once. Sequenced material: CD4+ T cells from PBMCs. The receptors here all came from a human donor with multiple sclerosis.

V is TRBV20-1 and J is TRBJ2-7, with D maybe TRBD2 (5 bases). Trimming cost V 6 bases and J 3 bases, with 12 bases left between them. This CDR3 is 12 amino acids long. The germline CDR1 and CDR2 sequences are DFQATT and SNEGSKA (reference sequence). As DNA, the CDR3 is TGCAGTGCGAGCGGCCAGGACTACGAGCAGTACTTC. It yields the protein CSASGQDYEQYF.

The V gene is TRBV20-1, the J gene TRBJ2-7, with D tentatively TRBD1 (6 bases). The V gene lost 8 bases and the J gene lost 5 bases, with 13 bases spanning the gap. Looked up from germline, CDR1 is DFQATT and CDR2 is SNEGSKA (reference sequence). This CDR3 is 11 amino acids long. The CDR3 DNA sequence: TGCAGTTCTTTCCAGGGGAACGAGCAGTACTTC. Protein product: CSSFQGNEQYF.

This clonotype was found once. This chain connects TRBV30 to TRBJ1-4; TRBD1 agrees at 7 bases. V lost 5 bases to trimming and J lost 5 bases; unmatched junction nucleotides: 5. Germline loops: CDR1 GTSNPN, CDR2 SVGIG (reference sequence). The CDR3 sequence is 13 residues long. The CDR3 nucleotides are TGTGCCTGGTCCCCAGGGGGGAATGAAAAACTGTTTTTT. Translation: CAWSPGGNEKLFF.

CDR3 DNA sequence: TGTGCCAGCAGCTCACATACAGGGCCCAACACCGGGGAGCTGTTTTTT. Its translation: CASSSHTGPNTGELFF. This rearrangement joins TRBV7-3 to TRBJ2-2, with a possible D match to TRBD1 (6 bases). Germline assignment: CDR1 SGHTA and CDR2 FQGTGA. The CDR3 runs to 16 residues. Between the trimmed V and J ends, which lost 4 bases and 2 bases, there was a span of 14 bases.

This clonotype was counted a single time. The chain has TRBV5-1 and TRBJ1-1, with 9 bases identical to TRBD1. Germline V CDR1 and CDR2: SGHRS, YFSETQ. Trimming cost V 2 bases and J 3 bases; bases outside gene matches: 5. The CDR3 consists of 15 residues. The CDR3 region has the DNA TGCGCCAGCAGCTTACAGGGGGCGCGGGACACTGAAGCTTTCTTT. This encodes CASSLQGARDTEAFF.

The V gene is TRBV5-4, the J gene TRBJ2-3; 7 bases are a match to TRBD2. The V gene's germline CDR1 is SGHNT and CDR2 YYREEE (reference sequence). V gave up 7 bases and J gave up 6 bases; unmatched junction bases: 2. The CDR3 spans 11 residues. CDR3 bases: TGTGCCAGCTCGGGAGGCGATACGCAGTATTTT. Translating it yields CASSGGDTQYF.

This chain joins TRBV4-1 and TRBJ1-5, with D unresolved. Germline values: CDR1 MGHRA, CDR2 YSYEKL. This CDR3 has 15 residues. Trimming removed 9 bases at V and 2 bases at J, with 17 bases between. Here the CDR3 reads CASQEEGNRNQPQHF. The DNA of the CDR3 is TGCGCCAGTCAGGAAGAGGGCAATCGCAATCAGCCCCAGCATTTT.

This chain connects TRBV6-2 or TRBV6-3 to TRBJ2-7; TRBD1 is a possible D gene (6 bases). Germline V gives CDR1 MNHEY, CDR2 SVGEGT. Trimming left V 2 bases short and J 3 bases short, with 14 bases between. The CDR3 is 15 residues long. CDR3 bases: TGTGCCAGCAGTTACCCCCCGGACAGTCGCTACGAGCAGTACTTC. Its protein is CASSYPPDSRYEQYF.

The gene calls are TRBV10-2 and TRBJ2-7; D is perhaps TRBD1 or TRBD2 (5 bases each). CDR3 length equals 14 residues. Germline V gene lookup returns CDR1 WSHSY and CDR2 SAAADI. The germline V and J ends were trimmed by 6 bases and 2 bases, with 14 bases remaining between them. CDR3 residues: CASRAGALTYEQYF. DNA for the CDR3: TGCGCCAGCAGGGCCGGGGCATTGACCTACGAGCAGTACTTC.

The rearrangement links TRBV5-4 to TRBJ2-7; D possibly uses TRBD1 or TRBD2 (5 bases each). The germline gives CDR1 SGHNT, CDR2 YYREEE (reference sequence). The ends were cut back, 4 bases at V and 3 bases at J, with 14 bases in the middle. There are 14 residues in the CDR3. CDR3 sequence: CASSLGNGGYEQYF. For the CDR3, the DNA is TGTGCCAGCAGCCTGGGTAATGGGGGCTACGAGCAGTACTTC.

The CDR3 DNA follows: TGCGCCAGCAGCCAAGATGGTCGGGAACCCACTGAAGCTTTCTTT. Translating gives CASSQDGREPTEAFF. V gene TRBV4-3 combines with J gene TRBJ1-1, with D hard to call. This CDR3 contains 15 residues. The germline CDR1 and CDR2 sequences are LGHNA and YSLEER. The V end lost 0 bases, the J end lost 4 bases, and 12 bases lay between the germline ends.